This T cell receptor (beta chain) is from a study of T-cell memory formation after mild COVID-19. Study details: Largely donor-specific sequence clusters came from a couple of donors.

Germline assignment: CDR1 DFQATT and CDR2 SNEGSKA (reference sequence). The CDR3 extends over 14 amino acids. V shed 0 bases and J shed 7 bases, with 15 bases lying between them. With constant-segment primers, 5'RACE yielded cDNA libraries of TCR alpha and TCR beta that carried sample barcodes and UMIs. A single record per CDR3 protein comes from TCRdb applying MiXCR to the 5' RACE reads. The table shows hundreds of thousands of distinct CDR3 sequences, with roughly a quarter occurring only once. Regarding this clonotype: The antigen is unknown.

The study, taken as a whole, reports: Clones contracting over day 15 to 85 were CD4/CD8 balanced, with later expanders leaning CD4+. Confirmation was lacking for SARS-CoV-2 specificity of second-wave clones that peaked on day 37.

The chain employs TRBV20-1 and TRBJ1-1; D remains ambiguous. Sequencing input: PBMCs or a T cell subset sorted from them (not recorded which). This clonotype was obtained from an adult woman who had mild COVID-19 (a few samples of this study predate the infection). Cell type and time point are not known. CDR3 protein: CSARDEAKRHEAFF. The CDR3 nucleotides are TGCAGTGCTAGAGATGAGGCGAAGCGGCATGAAGCTTTCTTT.